This T cell receptor (beta chain) originates from a study of blood T cell repertoires in COVID-19. The assay was immunoSEQ multiplex PCR, and TCRdb's table has in-frame clones only and misses some. Seen here are some 150,000 clones, roughly 89% observed once, and the top ten hold around 4.2%. This clone appeared once. The germline CDR1 and CDR2 sequences are SGHRS and YFSETQ. The trim removed 2 bases at V and 3 bases at J, leaving 4 bases unmatched. The CDR3 is made up of 14 amino acids. Resolution of symptoms, clearance, or two negative PCRs was present in recovered Cohort 3 donors. This clonotype was sampled from a man in his fifties or sixties who had recovered from COVID-19. The sample taken for sequencing was PBMCs or T cells enriched from blood (not recorded which). The rearrangement links TRBV5-1 to TRBJ2-5; 7 bases match TRBD1. The CDR3 DNA sequence: TGCGCCAGCAGCTTCTTCGACAGGGAAGAGACCCAGTACTTC. Translated: CASSFFDREETQYF.